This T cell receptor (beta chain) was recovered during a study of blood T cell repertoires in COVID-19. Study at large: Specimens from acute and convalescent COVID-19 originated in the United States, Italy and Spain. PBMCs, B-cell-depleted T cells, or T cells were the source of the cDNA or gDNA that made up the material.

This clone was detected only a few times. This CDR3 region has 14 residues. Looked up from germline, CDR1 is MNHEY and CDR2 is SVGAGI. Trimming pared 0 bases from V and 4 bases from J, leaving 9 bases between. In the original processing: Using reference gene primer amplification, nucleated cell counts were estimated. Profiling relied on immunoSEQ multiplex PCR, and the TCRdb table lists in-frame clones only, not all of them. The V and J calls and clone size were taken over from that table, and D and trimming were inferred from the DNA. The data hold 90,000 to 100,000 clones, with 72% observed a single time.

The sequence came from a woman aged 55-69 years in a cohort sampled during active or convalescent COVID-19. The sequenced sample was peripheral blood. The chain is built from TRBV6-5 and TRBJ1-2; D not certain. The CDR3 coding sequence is TGTGCCAGCAGTTACTCGACGGGAGGCTATGGCTACACCTTC. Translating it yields CASSYSTGGYGYTF.